Sequencing of this T cell receptor beta chain was carried out in a study of brain T cells in children with intractable seizures. Study findings and constraints: Absence of clones before surgery may stem from lower sequencing depth.

TCRdb's table, derived via immunoSEQ multiplex PCR, lists solely in-frame clones and lacks some. The sample gives roughly 80,000 clones, about 90% of which show up once; around 24% is in the top ten. This CDR3 contains 15 residues. CDR1 SGHVS and CDR2 FNYEAQ come from the germline V gene. V shed 1 base and J shed 2 bases, with 9 bases lying between them. The sequenced cases were selected for having the highest brain T cell transcript signatures. A note on this clone: Its antigen remains unknown.

V usage is TRBV7-6 and J usage is TRBJ2-1; the D gene is possibly TRBD2 (6 bases). Here the sequenced sample was peripheral blood, taken at surgery. This receptor was taken from a girl aged 2-10 years with Rasmussen encephalitis and intractable seizures. For the CDR3, the DNA is TGTGCCAGCAGCTTAGACGGGGAGGCCTACAATGAGCAGTTCTTC. Its translation: CASSLDGEAYNEQFF.